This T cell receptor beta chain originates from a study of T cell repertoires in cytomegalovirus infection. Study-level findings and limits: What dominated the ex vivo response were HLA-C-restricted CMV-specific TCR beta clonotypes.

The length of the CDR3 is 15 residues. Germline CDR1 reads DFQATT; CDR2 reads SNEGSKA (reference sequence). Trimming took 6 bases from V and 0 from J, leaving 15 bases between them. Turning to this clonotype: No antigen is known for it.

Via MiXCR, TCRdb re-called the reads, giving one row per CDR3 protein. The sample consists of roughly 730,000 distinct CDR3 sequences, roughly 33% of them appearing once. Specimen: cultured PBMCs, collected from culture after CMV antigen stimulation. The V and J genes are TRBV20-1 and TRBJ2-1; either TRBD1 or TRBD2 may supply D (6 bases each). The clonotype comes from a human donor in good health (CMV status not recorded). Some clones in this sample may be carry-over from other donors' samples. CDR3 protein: CSAGRGGPSYNEQFF. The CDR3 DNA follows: TGCAGTGCCGGGAGAGGGGGGCCCTCCTACAATGAGCAGTTCTTC.